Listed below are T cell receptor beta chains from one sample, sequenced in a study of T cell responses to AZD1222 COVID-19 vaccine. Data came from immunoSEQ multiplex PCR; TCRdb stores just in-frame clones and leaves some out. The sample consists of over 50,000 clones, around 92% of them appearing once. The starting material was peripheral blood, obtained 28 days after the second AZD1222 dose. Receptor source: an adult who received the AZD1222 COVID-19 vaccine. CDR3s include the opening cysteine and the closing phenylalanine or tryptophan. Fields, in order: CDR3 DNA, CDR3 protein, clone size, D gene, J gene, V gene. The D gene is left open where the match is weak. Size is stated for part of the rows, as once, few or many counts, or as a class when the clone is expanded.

TGTGCCAGTAGTATAGCCGGGGGAGGAGTGAATGAGCAGTTCTTC	CASSIAGGGVNEQFF	-	-	TRBJ2-1	TRBV19
TGTGCCAGCAGCAGGCAGGGAGGGGTAAACTCCGGGGAGCTGTTTTTT	CASSRQGGVNSGELFF	-	TRBD2	TRBJ2-2	TRBV7-2
TGTGCCAGTATCCCGGGTCCGAATATCAATCAGCCCCAGCATTTT	CASIPGPNINQPQHF	-	-	TRBJ1-5	TRBV19
TGCGCCAGCAGCTTGGATGAGCAGTTCTTC	CASSLDEQFF	-	-	TRBJ2-1	TRBV5-1
TGTGCCAGCAGCCAAGAGGGACCCGAAGCTTTCTTT	CASSQEGPEAFF	-	-	TRBJ1-1	TRBV4-2
TGTGCCAGCAGCCCAGATCGGCGTAAAAACACCATATATTTT	CASSPDRRKNTIYF	-	-	TRBJ1-3	TRBV7-9
TGTGCCAGCAGCGACGCGGGGGTGACAGGGTTGCGGATAGGGGAGCAGTTCTTC	CASSDAGVTGLRIGEQFF	few	-	TRBJ2-1	TRBV13
TGTGCCAGCAGCTCCGGGGGACTTAGAGTGACCCAGTACTTC	CASSSGGLRVTQYF	-	-	TRBJ2-5	TRBV7-9
TGCGCCAGCAGCTCCGGAAGGACTAGCGGTATGACGGACCAGTTCTTC	CASSSGRTSGMTDQFF	-	TRBD2	TRBJ2-1	TRBV5-1
TGCGCCAGCAGCTTGGCCGGGACTAGCGGGAGTATGTACGAGCAGTACTTC	CASSLAGTSGSMYEQYF	-	TRBD2	TRBJ2-7	TRBV5-1
TGTGCCAGCAGCTTAGAAAAATCTGGACAGAAATATGGCTACACCTTC	CASSLEKSGQKYGYTF	-	-	TRBJ1-2	TRBV7-9
TGTGCCAGCTGGGACTATGGCTACACCTTC	CASWDYGYTF	-	-	TRBJ1-2	TRBV6-5
TGTGCCACCAGTGTAGGGGACAGGGGTGTGGAGACCCAGTACTTC	CATSVGDRGVETQYF	-	TRBD1	TRBJ2-5	TRBV24-1
TGTGCCAGCAATAACAGGGGTGTGGATTCACCCCTCCACTTT	CASNNRGVDSPLHF	-	TRBD1	TRBJ1-6	TRBV27
TGCAGTGCCCAGGGGGGTTCACCCCTCCACTTT	CSAQGGSPLHF	-	TRBD1	TRBJ1-6	TRBV20-1
TGTGCCAGCAGCGTACGGACAGCTGGGGCCAACGTCCTGACTTTC	CASSVRTAGANVLTF	few	-	TRBJ2-6	TRBV13
TGTGCCAGCAGAGGTTGGAACACCATATATTTT	CASRGWNTIYF	once	-	TRBJ1-3	TRBV6-5
TGTGCCAGCAGTTACGGTTGGAGGGGAAGCAATCAGCCCCAGCATTTT	CASSYGWRGSNQPQHF	-	-	TRBJ1-5	TRBV6-6
TGTGCCAGTAGTGCGAGGACTAGCGGGAGAGGCACCGGGGAGCTGTTTTTT	CASSARTSGRGTGELFF	-	TRBD2	TRBJ2-2	TRBV19
TGTGCCAGCAGACTCGGATCTGGGGCCAACGTCCTGACTTTC	CASRLGSGANVLTF	-	-	TRBJ2-6	TRBV6-5
TGTGCCAGCCGACTATGGGTCGGCTACGAGCAGTACTTC	CASRLWVGYEQYF	-	-	TRBJ2-7	TRBV6-5
TGCGCCAGCAGCCAAGAGGACAGGGGGCCAAAAGAGCAGTACTTC	CASSQEDRGPKEQYF	-	TRBD1	TRBJ2-7	TRBV5-1
TGTGCCAGTAGTATAGCGGGGGCGCGGATGAACACTGAAGCTTTCTTT	CASSIAGARMNTEAFF	-	-	TRBJ1-1	TRBV19